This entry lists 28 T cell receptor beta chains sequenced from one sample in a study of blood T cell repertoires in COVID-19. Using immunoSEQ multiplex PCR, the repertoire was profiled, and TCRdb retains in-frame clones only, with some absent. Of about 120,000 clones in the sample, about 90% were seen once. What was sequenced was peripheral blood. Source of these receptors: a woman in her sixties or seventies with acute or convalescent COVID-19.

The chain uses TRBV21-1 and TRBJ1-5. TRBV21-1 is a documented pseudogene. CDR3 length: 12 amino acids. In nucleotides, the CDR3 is TGTGCCAGCAGCACGGGCAATCAGCCCCAGCATTTT. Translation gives CASSTGNQPQHF.

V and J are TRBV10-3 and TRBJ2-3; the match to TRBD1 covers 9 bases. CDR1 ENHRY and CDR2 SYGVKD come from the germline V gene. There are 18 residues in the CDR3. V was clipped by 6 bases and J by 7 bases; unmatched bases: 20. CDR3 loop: CAIRTQEGTGLEENTQYF. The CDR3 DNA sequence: TGTGCCATCAGGACACAAGAAGGGACAGGGCTTGAGGAGAATACGCAGTATTTT.

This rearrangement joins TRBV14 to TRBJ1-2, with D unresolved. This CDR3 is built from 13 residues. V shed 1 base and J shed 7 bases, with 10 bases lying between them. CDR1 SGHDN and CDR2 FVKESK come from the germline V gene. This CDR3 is CASSQGSIGGYTF. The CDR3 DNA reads TGTGCCAGCAGCCAAGGGAGTATTGGTGGCTACACCTTC.

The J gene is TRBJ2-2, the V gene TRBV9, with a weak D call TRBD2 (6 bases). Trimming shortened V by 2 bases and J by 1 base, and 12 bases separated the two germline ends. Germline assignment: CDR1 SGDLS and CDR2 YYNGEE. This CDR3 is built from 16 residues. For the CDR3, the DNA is TGTGCCAGCAGCGTGGAGGGTTTTTGGAACACCGGGGAGCTGTTTTTT. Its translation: CASSVEGFWNTGELFF.

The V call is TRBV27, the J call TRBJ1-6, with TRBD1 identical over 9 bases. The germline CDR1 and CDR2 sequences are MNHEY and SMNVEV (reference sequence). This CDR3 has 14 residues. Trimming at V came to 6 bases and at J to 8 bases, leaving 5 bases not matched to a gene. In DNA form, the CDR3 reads TGTGCCAGCAGCCAGCGGACAGGGGATTCACCCCTCCACTTT. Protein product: CASSQRTGDSPLHF.

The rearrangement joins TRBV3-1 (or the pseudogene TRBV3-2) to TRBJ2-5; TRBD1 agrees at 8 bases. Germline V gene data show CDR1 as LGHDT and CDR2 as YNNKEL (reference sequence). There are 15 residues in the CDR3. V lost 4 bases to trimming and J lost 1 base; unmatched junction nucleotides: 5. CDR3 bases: TGTGCCAGCAGCCTGTCGACAGGGGTCCAAGAGACCCAGTACTTC. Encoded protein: CASSLSTGVQETQYF.

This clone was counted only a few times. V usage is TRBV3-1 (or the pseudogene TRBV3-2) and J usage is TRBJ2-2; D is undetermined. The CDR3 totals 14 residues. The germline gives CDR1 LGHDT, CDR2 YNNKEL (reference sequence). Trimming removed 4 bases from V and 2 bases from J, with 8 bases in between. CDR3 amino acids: CASSPPLNTGELFF. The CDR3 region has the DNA TGTGCCAGCAGCCCTCCTTTAAACACCGGGGAGCTGTTTTTT.

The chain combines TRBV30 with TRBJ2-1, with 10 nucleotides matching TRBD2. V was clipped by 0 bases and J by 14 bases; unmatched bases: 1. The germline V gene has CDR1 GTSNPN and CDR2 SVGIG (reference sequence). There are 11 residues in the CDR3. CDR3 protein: CAWSVAGGEFF. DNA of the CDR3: TGTGCCTGGAGTGTAGCGGGGGGGGAGTTCTTC.

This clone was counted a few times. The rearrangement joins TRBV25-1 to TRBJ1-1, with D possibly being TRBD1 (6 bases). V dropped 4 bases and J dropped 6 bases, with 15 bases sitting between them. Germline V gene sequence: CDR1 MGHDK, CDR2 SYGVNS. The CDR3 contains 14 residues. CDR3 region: CASSVGGAFAEAFF. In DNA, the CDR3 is TGTGCCAGCAGTGTAGGGGGGGCCTTCGCTGAAGCTTTCTTT.

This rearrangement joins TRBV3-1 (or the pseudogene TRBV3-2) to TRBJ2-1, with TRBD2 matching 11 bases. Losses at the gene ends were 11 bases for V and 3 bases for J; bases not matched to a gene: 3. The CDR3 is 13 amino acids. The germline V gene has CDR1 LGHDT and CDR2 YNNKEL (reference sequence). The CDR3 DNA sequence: TGTGCCGCTGGGACTAGCGGCTACAATGAGCAGTTCTTC. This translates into CAAGTSGYNEQFF.

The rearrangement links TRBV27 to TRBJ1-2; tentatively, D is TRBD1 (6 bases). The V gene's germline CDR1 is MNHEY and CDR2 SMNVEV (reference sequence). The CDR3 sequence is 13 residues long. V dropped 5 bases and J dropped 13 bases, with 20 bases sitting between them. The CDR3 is CASSPGDTGSCTF. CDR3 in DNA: TGTGCCAGCAGTCCCGGGGACACCGGATCTTGCACCTTC.

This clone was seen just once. This CDR3 reads CASRPGQGGNQPQHF. CDR3 in DNA: TGTGCCAGCAGACCGGGACAGGGAGGCAATCAGCCCCAGCATTTT. The J gene is TRBJ1-5, the V gene TRBV28; 9 bases align to TRBD1. The germline CDR1 and CDR2 sequences are MDHEN and SYDVKM. With V trimmed by 6 bases and J by 2 bases, 5 bases remained unmatched. The CDR3 totals 15 residues.

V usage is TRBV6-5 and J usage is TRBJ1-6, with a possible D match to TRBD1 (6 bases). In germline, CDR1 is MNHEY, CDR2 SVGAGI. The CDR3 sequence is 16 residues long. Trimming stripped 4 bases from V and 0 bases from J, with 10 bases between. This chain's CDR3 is CASSFTGSSYNSPLHF. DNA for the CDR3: TGTGCCAGCAGTTTCACAGGGAGCTCCTATAATTCACCCCTCCACTTT.

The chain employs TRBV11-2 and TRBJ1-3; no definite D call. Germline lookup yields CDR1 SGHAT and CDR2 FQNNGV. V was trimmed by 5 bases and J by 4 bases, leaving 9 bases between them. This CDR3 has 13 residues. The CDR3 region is CASSLGSGNTIYF. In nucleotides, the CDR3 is TGTGCCAGCAGCCTAGGGAGCGGAAACACCATATATTTT.

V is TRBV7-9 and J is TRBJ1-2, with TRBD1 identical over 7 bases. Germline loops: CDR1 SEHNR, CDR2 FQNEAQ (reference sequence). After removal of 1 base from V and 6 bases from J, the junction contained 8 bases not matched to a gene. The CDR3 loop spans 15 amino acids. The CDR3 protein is CASSLVAWDSNGYTF. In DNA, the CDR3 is TGTGCCAGCAGCTTAGTGGCGTGGGACAGCAATGGCTACACCTTC.

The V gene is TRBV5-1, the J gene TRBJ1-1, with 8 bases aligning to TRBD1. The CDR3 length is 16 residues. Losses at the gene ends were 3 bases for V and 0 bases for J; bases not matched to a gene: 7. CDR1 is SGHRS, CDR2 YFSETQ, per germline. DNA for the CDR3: TGCGCCAGCAGCTCTCGACAGGGGATCATGAACACTGAAGCTTTCTTT. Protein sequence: CASSSRQGIMNTEAFF. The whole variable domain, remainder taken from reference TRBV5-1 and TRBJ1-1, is KAGVTQTPRYLIKTRGQQVTLSCSPISGHRSVSWYQQTPGQGLQFLFEYFSETQRNKGNFPGRFSGRQFSNSRSEMNVSTLELGDSALYLCASSSRQGIMNTEAFFGQGTRLTVV.

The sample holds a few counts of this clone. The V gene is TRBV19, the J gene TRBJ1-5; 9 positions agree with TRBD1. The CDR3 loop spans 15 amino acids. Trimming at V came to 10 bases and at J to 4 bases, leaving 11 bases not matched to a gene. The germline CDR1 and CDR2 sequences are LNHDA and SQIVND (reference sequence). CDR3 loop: CATRHRTGVNQPQHF. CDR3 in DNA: TGTGCCACCCGACACCGGACAGGGGTAAATCAGCCCCAGCATTTT.

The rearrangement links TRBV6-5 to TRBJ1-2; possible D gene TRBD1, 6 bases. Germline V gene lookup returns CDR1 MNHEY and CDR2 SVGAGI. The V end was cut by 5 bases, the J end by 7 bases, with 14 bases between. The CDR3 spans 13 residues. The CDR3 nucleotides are TGTGCCAGCAGTAGACGACAGGAGGCTGGCTACACCTTC. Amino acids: CASSRRQEAGYTF.

The CDR3 nucleotides read TGTGCCAGCAGCCCCCGGGGCACTGAAGCTTTCTTT. It is translated as CASSPRGTEAFF. J is TRBJ1-1 and V is TRBV7-2, with D unclear. This CDR3 spans 12 amino acids. Germline V CDR1 and CDR2: SGHTA, FQGNSA. With 5 bases removed from V and 4 bases from J, the gap between germline ends came to 8 bases.

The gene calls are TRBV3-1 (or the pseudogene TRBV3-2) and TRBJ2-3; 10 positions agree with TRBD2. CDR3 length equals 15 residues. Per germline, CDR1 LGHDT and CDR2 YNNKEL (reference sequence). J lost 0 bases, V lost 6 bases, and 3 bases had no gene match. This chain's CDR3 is CASRDSGGSTDTQYF. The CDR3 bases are TGTGCCAGCAGGGATAGCGGGGGGAGCACAGATACGCAGTATTTT.

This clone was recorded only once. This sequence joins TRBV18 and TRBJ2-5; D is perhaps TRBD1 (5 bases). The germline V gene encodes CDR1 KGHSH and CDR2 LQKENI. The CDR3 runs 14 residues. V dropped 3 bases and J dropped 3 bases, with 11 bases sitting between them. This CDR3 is CASSPPAGKETQYF. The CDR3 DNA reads TGTGCCAGCTCACCTCCCGCAGGGAAAGAGACCCAGTACTTC.

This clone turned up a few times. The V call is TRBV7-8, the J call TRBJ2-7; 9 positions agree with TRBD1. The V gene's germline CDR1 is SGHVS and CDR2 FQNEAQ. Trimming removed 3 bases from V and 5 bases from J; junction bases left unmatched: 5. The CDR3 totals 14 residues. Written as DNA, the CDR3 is TGTGCCAGCAGCTTGGGACAGGGTAAAAACGAGCAGTACTTC. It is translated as CASSLGQGKNEQYF.

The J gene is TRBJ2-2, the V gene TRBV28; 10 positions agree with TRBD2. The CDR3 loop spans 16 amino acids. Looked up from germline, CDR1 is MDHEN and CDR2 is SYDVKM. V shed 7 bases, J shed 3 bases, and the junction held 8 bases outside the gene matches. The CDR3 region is CASNSPGTSDTGELFF. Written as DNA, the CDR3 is TGTGCCAGCAATAGCCCCGGGACTAGCGACACCGGGGAGCTGTTTTTT. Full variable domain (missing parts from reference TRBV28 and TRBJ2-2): DVKVTQSSRYLVKRTGEKVFLECVQDMDHENMFWYRQDPGLGLRLIYFSYDVKMKEKGDIPEGYSVSREKKERFSLILESASTNQTSMYLCASNSPGTSDTGELFFGEGSRLTVL.

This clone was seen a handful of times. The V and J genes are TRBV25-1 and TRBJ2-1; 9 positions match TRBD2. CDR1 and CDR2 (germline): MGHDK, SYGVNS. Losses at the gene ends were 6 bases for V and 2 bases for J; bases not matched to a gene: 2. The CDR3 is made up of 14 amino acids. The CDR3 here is CASRVAGAYNEQFF. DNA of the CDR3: TGTGCCAGCAGGGTAGCGGGGGCCTACAATGAGCAGTTCTTC. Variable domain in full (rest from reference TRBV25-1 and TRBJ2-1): EADIYQTPRYLVIGTGKKITLECSQTMGHDKMYWYQQDPGMELHLIHYSYGVNSTEKGDLSSESTVSRIRTEHFPLTLESARPSHTSQYLCASRVAGAYNEQFFGPGTRLTVL.

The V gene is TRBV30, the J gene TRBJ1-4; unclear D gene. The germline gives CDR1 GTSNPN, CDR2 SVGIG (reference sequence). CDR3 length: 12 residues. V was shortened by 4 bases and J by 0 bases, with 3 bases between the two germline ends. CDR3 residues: CAWTATNEKLFF. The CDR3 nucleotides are TGTGCCTGGACCGCAACTAATGAAAAACTGTTTTTT.

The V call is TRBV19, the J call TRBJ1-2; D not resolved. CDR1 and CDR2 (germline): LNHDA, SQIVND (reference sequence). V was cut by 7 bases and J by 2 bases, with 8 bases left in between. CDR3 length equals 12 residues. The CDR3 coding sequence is TGTGCCAGTACCACGAGGAACTATGGCTACACCTTC. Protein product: CASTTRNYGYTF.

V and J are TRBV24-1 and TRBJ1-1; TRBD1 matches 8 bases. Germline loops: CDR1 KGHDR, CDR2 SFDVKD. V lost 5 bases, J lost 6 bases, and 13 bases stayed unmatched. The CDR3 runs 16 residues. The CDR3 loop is CATSAQGAQGGPEAFF. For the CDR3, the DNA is TGTGCCACCAGTGCCCAGGGGGCGCAGGGAGGGCCTGAAGCTTTCTTT.

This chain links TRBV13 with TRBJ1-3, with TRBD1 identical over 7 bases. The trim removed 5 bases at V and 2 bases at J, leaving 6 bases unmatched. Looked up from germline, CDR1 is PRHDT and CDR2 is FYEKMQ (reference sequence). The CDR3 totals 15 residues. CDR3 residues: CASSGKQGTGNTIYF. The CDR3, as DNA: TGTGCCAGCAGCGGGAAACAGGGGACTGGAAACACCATATATTTT.